The 4 T cell receptor delta chains listed next were all sequenced from one sample in a study of gamma-delta T cells after stem cell transplantation. TCRdb fed the RT-PCR reads to CATT. The table has around 1,200 delta-chain clones, 15% to 20% seen once. Sequencing input: gamma-delta T cells. The receptor set was obtained from a human donor. It is not recorded whose cells these are; they may come from a transplant donor.

Worth noting for this clone: Just one base apart from a much larger clone, this may be a read error. Other DNA sequences in this sample translate to the same CDR3. V gene TRDV2 combines with J gene TRDJ3, with TRDD3 identical over 9 bases. Germline loops: CDR1 GEAIGNYY, CDR2 EKD. The CDR3 runs to 18 residues. The CDR3 DNA is TGCGCCTGTGACCCACTGGGGGAGATTAGCTGGGACACCCGACAGATGTTTTTC. Translating it yields CACDPLGEISWDTRQMFF.

For this clone: The junction differs from germline at one of its ends, possibly a read error. This chain links TRDV1 with TRDJ1; the match to TRDD3 covers 11 bases. Germline lookup yields CDR1 TSWWSYY and CDR2 QGS. There are 23 residues in the CDR3. CDR3 sequence reads: CALGERVLPAPQVGDTYLGKPIF. CDR3 nucleotides: TGTGCTCTTGGGGAGCGTGTACTTCCTGCCCCTCAGGTGGGGGATACGTACCTCGGTAAACCCATCTTT.

This clone is termed medium-sized (0.01 to 0.1%). The chain links TRDV1 to TRDJ1; D perhaps matches TRDD3 (6 bases). The CDR3 has 17 amino acids. Germline V lookup: CDR1 TSWWSYY, CDR2 QGS. The V end lost 2 bases, the J end lost 3 bases, and 19 bases lay between the germline ends. The DNA for the CDR3 is TGTGCTCTTGGGGAAAGAACGGGAGCACTGGGAGCCGATAAACTCATCTTT. Protein sequence: CALGERTGALGADKLIF.

On this clone: The likely explanation is a read error, given a far larger clone one base away. The gene calls are TRDV2 and TRDJ3; 12 nucleotides agree with TRDD3. The CDR3 length is 22 residues. Germline V gene lookup returns CDR1 GEAIGNYY and CDR2 EKD. Unmatched junction bases numbered 13, after V lost 0 bases and J lost 2 bases. DNA for the CDR3: TGTGCCTGTGACACCGGTACTGGGGGATACTTAACTAGCCCCTGGGACACCCGACAGATGTTTTTC. Translating gives CACDTGTGGYLTSPWDTRQMFF.